The next 5 T cell receptor beta chains were all read from a single sample in a study of blood T cell repertoires in COVID-19. TCRdb's table, derived via immunoSEQ multiplex PCR, lists solely in-frame clones and lacks some. Of about 120,000 clones listed, roughly 85% are singletons. The sequencing sample was made of peripheral blood. Source of these receptors: a human donor in a cohort sampled during active COVID-19.

The chain links TRBV7-2 to TRBJ2-7, with 10 bases aligning to TRBD2. Germline values: CDR1 SGHTA, CDR2 FQGNSA. The CDR3 consists of 15 residues. The V segment lost 1 base and the J segment 5 bases; nucleotides outside the gene matches: 5. CDR3 residues: CASSLVRAGGHEQYF. The CDR3 coding sequence is TGTGCCAGCAGCTTAGTGCGAGCGGGGGGGCACGAGCAGTACTTC.

The gene calls are TRBV15 and TRBJ1-1; TRBD1 might be the D (5 bases). The V end was cut by 2 bases, the J end by 5 bases, with 9 bases between. CDR3 length: 13 residues. Germline V gives CDR1 LNHNV, CDR2 YYDKDF (reference sequence). CDR3 residues: CATSRSTATEAFF. The CDR3 coding sequence is TGTGCCACCAGCAGATCGACAGCTACTGAAGCTTTCTTT.

The V call is TRBV5-1, the J call TRBJ2-7; the match to TRBD1 covers 7 bases. Per germline, CDR1 SGHRS and CDR2 YFSETQ. Losses at the gene ends were 2 bases for V and 6 bases for J; bases not matched to a gene: 8. This CDR3 contains 14 residues. The CDR3 here is CASSLEGAMGEQYF. The CDR3 bases are TGCGCCAGCAGCTTAGAGGGGGCGATGGGCGAGCAGTACTTC. Combining the CDR3 with reference TRBV5-1 and TRBJ2-7 gives the whole variable domain KAGVTQTPRYLIKTRGQQVTLSCSPISGHRSVSWYQQTPGQGLQFLFEYFSETQRNKGNFPGRFSGRQFSNSRSEMNVSTLELGDSALYLCASSLEGAMGEQYFGPGTRLTVT.

This clone came up once. The chain uses TRBV7-2 and TRBJ2-1; 12 nucleotides match TRBD2. The germline gives CDR1 SGHTA, CDR2 FQGNSA. J lost 6 bases, V lost 6 bases, and 9 bases had no gene match. This CDR3 region has 16 residues. The CDR3 nucleotides are TGTGCCAGCAGTTATCTAGCGGGGGGGCTCCCCAATGAGCAGTTCTTC. This gives the protein CASSYLAGGLPNEQFF.

The chain uses TRBV10-3 and TRBJ2-7, with D perhaps matching TRBD1 (6 bases). CDR1 ENHRY and CDR2 SYGVKD come from the germline V gene. Trimming removed 4 bases from V and 0 bases from J, with 7 bases in between. This CDR3 region has 13 residues. CDR3 region: CAISVDSSYEQYF. The DNA of the CDR3 is TGTGCCATCAGTGTGGACAGCTCCTACGAGCAGTACTTC.